This TCR beta chain was obtained from a study of a mutant IDH1 vaccine in newly diagnosed glioma. As for the study in general: The treated population exhibited a male proportion of about 60%, a female proportion of about 40%, and a mean age of about 40 years. Overall study results and limits: Pseudoprogression appeared unlinked to shifts in leading peripheral T cell clonotypes.

Time point indicated: baseline, week 1 (first vaccination visit). Treatment described: pre-vaccination baseline after standard-of-care therapy. Donors' newly diagnosed IDH1-mutant WHO grade 3 or 4 astrocytomas lacked nuclear ATRX. The assay was immunoSEQ multiplex PCR, and TCRdb's table has in-frame clones only and misses some. The sample shows about 51,000 clones, about 80% of them seen only once. Trimming left V 0 bases short and J 5 bases short, with 16 bases between. The length of the CDR3 is 16 residues. Per the germline V gene, CDR1 is LGHNT and CDR2 is FRNRAP. This clone was detected a few times. Its antigen remains unidentified.

The V gene is TRBV12-5, the J gene TRBJ1-1, with D maybe TRBD1 (6 bases). The material sequenced was PBMCs, taken from a glioma patient treated with radiotherapy, temozolomide or both. The sequence was collected from a woman aged 40-49 years with glioma. The CDR3 DNA sequence: TGTGCTAGTGGTTTGGTAGCCGGCGGGGGGCTGACTGAAGCTTTCTTT. Protein product: CASGLVAGGGLTEAFF.